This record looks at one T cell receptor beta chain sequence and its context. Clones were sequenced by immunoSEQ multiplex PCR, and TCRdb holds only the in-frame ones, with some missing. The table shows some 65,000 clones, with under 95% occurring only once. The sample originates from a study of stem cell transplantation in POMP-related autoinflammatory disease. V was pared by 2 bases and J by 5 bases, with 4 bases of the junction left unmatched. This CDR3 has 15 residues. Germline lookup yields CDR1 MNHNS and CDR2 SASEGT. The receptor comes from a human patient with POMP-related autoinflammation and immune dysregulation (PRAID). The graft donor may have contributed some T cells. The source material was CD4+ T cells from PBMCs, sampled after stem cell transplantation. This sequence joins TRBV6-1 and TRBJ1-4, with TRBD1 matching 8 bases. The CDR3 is CASSENRGTNEKLFF. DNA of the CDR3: TGTGCCAGCAGTGAAAACAGGGGGACCAATGAAAAACTGTTTTTT.